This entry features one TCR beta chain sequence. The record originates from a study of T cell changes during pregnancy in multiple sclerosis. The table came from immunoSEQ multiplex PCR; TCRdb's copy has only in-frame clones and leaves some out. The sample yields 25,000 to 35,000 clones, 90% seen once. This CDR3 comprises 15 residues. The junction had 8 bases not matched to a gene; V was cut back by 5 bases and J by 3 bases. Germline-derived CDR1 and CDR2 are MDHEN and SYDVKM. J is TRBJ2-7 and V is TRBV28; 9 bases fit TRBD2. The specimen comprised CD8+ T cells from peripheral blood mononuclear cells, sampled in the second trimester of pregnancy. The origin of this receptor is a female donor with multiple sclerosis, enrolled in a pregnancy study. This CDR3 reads CASSPSSGEHYEQYF. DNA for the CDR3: TGTGCCAGCAGTCCGTCTAGCGGGGAGCACTACGAGCAGTACTTC.